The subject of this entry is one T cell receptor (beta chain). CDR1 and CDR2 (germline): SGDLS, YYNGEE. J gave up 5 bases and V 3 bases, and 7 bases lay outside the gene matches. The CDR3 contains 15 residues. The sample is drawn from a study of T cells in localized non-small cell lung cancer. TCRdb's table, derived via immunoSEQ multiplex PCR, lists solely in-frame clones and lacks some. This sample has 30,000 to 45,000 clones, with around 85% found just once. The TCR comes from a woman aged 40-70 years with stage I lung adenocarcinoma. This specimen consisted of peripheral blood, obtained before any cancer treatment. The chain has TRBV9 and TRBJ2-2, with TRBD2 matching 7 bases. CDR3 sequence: CASSEGPAGTGELFF. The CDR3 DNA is TGTGCCAGCAGCGAGGGCCCAGCGGGGACCGGGGAGCTGTTTTTT.